One sample yielded the 15 T cell receptor beta chains listed below, sequenced in a study of CXCR3-negative and CXCR3-positive naive CD8 T cells. Study-wide results and limits: The study found more hydrophobic TRB CDR3s in CXCR3-positive naive cells than in CXCR3-negative naive cells.

UMI-labeled 5' RACE yielded the TRB cDNA libraries. From the 5' RACE reads, TCRdb lists one entry per CDR3 protein and no DNA. This table holds around 50,000 distinct CDR3 sequences. Their specific antigens are unknown. The sequenced material came from naive CXCR3+ CD8+ T cells from blood. Subset: CD45RO-CCR7+CD27+CD95- naive CD8+ T cells expressing CXCR3 (TNR3+). Receptors were obtained from a human donor in good health. Some clones in this sample may be carry-over from other donors' samples.

The rearrangement joins TRBV7-2 to TRBJ2-5; lacking DNA, the TRBD2 call made by TCRdb goes unchecked. This CDR3 is built from 15 residues. Germline V gives CDR1 SGHTA, CDR2 FQGNSA. This chain's CDR3 is CASSGLAGNLETQYF.

The chain has TRBV6-5 and TRBJ1-2; as DNA is missing, the TRBD1 call by TCRdb cannot be tested. This CDR3 comprises 15 residues. Germline V gene lookup returns CDR1 MNHEY and CDR2 SVGAGI. Here the CDR3 reads CASGEQGTGFYGYTF.

This chain links TRBV15 with TRBJ2-1; with no DNA, the TCRdb D assignment of TRBD2 cannot be verified. CDR3 length equals 14 residues. Germline CDR1 LNHNV, CDR2 YYDKDF (reference sequence). CDR3 residues: CATSTTLETYEQFF.

V gene TRBV6-2 or TRBV6-3 combines with J gene TRBJ2-1; absent DNA, TCRdb's TRBD1 call cannot be checked. The germline V gene encodes CDR1 MNHEY and CDR2 SVGEGT. This CDR3 is 18 amino acids long. This chain's CDR3 is CASRGDREGMQSYNEQFF.

The rearrangement links TRBV20-1 to TRBJ2-7; lacking DNA, the TRBD1 call made by TCRdb goes unchecked. The CDR3 extends over 13 amino acids. CDR1 is DFQATT and CDR2 is SNEGSKA in the germline V gene (reference sequence). The CDR3 region is CSAPGQGPYEQYF.

The chain recombines TRBV9 with TRBJ2-7. This CDR3 has 14 residues. CDR1 is SGDLS, CDR2 YYNGEE, per germline. CDR3 sequence reads: CASSLEMGSYEQYF.

The chain combines TRBV28 with TRBJ2-1; the TRBD2 assignment by TCRdb is unverifiable without DNA. The germline V gene encodes CDR1 MDHEN and CDR2 SYDVKM. This CDR3 comprises 20 residues. The CDR3 sequence: CASSYDISRLRAGGNNEQFF. Drawing the rest from reference TRBV28 and TRBJ2-1, the complete variable domain is DVKVTQSSRYLVKRTGEKVFLECVQDMDHENMFWYRQDPGLGLRLIYFSYDVKMKEKGDIPEGYSVSREKKERFSLILESASTNQTSMYLCASSYDISRLRAGGNNEQFFGPGTRLTVL.

This chain joins TRBV14 and TRBJ1-1; TCRdb reports TRBD1, a call that lacks DNA to check it against. This CDR3 has 14 amino acids. CDR1 SGHDN and CDR2 FVKESK come from the germline V gene. CDR3 residues: CASSQVSGMHEAFF.

V gene TRBV3-1 combines with J gene TRBJ2-7; there is no DNA to check the TCRdb D call of TRBD2. The CDR3 loop spans 16 amino acids. The germline gives CDR1 LGHDT, CDR2 YNNKEL (reference sequence). This CDR3 is CASSAGFSGGSYEQYF.

This chain uses TRBV2 with TRBJ2-6. This CDR3 region has 14 residues. Germline CDR1 is SNHLY and CDR2 is FYNNEI. CDR3 loop: CAWYRATGANVLTF. The full variable domain, with the rest looked up from reference TRBV2 and TRBJ2-6, is EPEVTQTPSHQVTQMGQEVILRCVPISNHLYFYWYRQILGQKVEFLVSFYNNEISEKSEIFDDQFSVERPDGSNFTLKIRSTKLEDSAMYFCAWYRATGANVLTFGAGSRLTVL.

The chain carries TRBV5-1 and TRBJ2-7; the D gene TCRdb calls, TRBD1, cannot be checked with no DNA. The CDR3 covers 17 residues. Germline-derived CDR1 and CDR2 are SGHRS and YFSETQ. CDR3 in amino acids: CASSLGPTTGDLYEQYF.

The chain couples TRBV20-1 to TRBJ1-2; checking the TCRdb D call of TRBD1 is not possible without DNA. Germline-derived CDR1 and CDR2 are DFQATT and SNEGSKA (reference sequence). The CDR3 covers 19 residues. CDR3 region: CSAHRDRFGDDIANYGYTF.

V usage is TRBV7-9 and J usage is TRBJ2-7. This CDR3 is 12 amino acids long. The germline V gene encodes CDR1 SEHNR and CDR2 FQNEAQ (reference sequence). CDR3 in amino acids: CASSSFSYEQYF.

V and J are TRBV6-4 and TRBJ2-7; TCRdb designates TRBD2, a call that cannot be tested without DNA. The CDR3 length is 15 residues. Germline V gene data show CDR1 as MRHNA and CDR2 as SNTAGT. The CDR3 loop reads CASSDKRGVFEEQYF.

The V call is TRBV19, the J call TRBJ2-7; the TRBD1 assignment by TCRdb is unverifiable without DNA. Germline CDR1 and CDR2: LNHDA and SQIVND (reference sequence). The CDR3 covers 13 residues. CDR3: CASSPTTGLEQYF.